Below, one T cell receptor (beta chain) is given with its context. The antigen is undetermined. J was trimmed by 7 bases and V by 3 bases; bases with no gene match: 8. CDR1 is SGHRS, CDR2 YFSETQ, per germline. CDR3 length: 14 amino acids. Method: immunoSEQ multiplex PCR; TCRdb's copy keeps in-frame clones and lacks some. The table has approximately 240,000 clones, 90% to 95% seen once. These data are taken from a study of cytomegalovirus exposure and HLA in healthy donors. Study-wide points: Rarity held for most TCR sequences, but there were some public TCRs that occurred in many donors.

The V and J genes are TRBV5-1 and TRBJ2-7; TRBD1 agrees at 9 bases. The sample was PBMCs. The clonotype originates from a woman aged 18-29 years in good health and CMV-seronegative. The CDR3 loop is CASSSGTGLREQYF. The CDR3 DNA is TGCGCCAGCAGCTCCGGGACAGGGCTGAGGGAGCAGTACTTC.